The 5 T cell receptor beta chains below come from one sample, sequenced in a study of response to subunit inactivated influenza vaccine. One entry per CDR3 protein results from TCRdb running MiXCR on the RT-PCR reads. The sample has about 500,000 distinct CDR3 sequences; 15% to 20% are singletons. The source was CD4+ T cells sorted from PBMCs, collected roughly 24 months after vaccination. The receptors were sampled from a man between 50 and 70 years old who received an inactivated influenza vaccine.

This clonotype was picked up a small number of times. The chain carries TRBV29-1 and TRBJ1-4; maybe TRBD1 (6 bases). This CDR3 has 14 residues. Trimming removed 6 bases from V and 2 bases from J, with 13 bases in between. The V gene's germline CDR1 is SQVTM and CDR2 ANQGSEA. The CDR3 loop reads CSVRTGTTNEKLFF. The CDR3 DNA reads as TGCAGCGTCAGAACAGGGACTACTAATGAAAAACTGTTTTTT.

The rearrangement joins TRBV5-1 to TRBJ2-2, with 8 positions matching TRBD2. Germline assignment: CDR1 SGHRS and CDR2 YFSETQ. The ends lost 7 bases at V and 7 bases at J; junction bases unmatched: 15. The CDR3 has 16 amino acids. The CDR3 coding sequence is TGCGCCAGCTACCGGACGGGCAGCGGGAGTGGCGGGGAGCTGTTTTTT. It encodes CASYRTGSGSGGELFF.

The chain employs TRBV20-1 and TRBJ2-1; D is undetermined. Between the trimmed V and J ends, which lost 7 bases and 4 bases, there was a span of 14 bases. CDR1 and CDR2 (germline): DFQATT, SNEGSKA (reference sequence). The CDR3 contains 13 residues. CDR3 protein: CSVPGLWYNEQFF. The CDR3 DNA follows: TGCAGTGTTCCGGGCCTTTGGTACAATGAGCAGTTCTTC.

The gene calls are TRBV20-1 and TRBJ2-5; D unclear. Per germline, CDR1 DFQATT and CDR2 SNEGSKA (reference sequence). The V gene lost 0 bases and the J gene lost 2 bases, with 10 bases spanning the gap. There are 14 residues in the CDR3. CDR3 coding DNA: TGCAGTGCTAGAGATTTAGCACAACAAGAGACCCAGTACTTC. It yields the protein CSARDLAQQETQYF.

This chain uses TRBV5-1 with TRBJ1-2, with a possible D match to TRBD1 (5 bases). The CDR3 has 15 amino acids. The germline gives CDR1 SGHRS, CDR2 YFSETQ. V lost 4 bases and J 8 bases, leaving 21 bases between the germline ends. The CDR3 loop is CASSRGEDGGFGYTF. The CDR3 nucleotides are TGCGCCAGCAGCCGGGGGGAGGACGGTGGATTCGGCTACACCTTC.